The rows below give T cell receptor beta chains drawn from one sample of a study of blood T cell repertoires in COVID-19. Produced via immunoSEQ multiplex PCR; TCRdb's table is partial and in-frame only. The data contain about 240,000 clones, 75% to 85% of them singletons. The source material was peripheral blood. The receptors come from a woman aged 80 or over with COVID-19, enrolled during active disease. Both conserved end residues are part of each CDR3. A D gene is named only where the DNA matches it firmly. Rows give clone size only sometimes, using once, few, many, or a class for an expanded clone.

D: -; size: -; V: TRBV27; J: TRBJ1-3; DNA: TGTGCCAGCAGACCTAATTTGTACGGGAACACCATATATTTT; CDR3: CASRPNLYGNTIYF
D: -; size: -; V: TRBV28; J: TRBJ1-1; DNA: TGTGCCAGCAGTTTATCTTGGGCAGGTCAGAACACTGAAGCTTTCTTT; CDR3: CASSLSWAGQNTEAFF
D: -; size: -; V: TRBV29-1; J: TRBJ1-2; DNA: TGCAGCGCCAAGAGGAGCAGAGATGGCTACACCTTC; CDR3: CSAKRSRDGYTF
D: TRBD2; size: once; V: TRBV6-5; J: TRBJ2-1; DNA: TGTGCCAGCGGTAACGGACTAGCGGGGGGGAATGAGCAGTTCTTC; CDR3: CASGNGLAGGNEQFF
D: TRBD2; size: -; V: TRBV2; J: TRBJ2-7; DNA: TGTGCCAGCAGCGCGGGGGGGGCCGAGCAGTACTTC; CDR3: CASSAGGAEQYF
D: -; size: -; V: TRBV10-1; J: TRBJ1-1; DNA: TGCGCCAGCAGCGGGTGCAGGGCGGCTGAAGCTTTCTTT; CDR3: CASSGCRAAEAFF
D: -; size: -; V: TRBV28; J: TRBJ1-5; DNA: TGTGCCAGCAGTTCCTCCTCAGGGTACAATCAGCCCCAGCATTTT; CDR3: CASSSSSGYNQPQHF
D: -; size: -; V: TRBV21-1; J: TRBJ2-1; DNA: TGTGCCAGCAGCAACGGAATATCCGGGACTAGCGAATACAATGAGCAGTTCTTC; CDR3: CASSNGISGTSEYNEQFF
D: -; size: many; V: TRBV10-1; J: TRBJ1-2; DNA: TGCGCCAGCAGTGAGCGGCGGGAGTCTGGCTACACCTTC; CDR3: CASSERRESGYTF
D: -; size: -; V: TRBV28; J: TRBJ1-1; DNA: TGTGCCAGCAGTTTTCGGGGTTTTTTCACTGAAGCTTTCTTT; CDR3: CASSFRGFFTEAFF
D: TRBD1; size: -; V: TRBV2; J: TRBJ1-1; DNA: TGTGCCAGCAGTGATCAGGGGGCCGACACTGAAGCTTTCTTT; CDR3: CASSDQGADTEAFF
D: TRBD2; size: -; V: TRBV19; J: TRBJ2-3; DNA: TGTGCCAGTAGTTTGGGGACTAGCGGGGTCACAGATACGCAGTATTTT; CDR3: CASSLGTSGVTDTQYF
D: -; size: few; V: TRBV28; J: TRBJ2-7; DNA: TGTGCCAGCAGTAACAGGGGAGGATCCTACGAGCAGTACTTC; CDR3: CASSNRGGSYEQYF
D: -; size: -; V: TRBV7-3; J: TRBJ1-2; DNA: TGTGCCAGCAGCCCGGTGGCAGGGGATGGCTACACCTTC; CDR3: CASSPVAGDGYTF
D: -; size: -; V: TRBV7-3; J: TRBJ2-1; DNA: TGTGCCAGCAGCGTTGGGCGTGAGCAGTTCTTC; CDR3: CASSVGREQFF
D: -; size: -; V: TRBV5-5; J: TRBJ1-1; DNA: TGTGCCAGCAGCTCCGGGGGGCCTCTTGGGGCGAACACTGAAGCTTTCTTT; CDR3: CASSSGGPLGANTEAFF
D: -; size: few; V: TRBV7-2; J: TRBJ1-1; DNA: TGTGCCAGCAGCAAAATCGGGCGGGGGCAGCCTATAGACACTGAAGCTTTCTTT; CDR3: CASSKIGRGQPIDTEAFF
D: TRBD2; size: once; V: TRBV19; J: TRBJ2-3; DNA: TGTGCCAGTAATTCCGGGACTAGCGGGCCCACAGATACGCAGTATTTT; CDR3: CASNSGTSGPTDTQYF
D: TRBD2; size: -; V: TRBV6-5; J: TRBJ2-1; DNA: TGTGCCAGCAGTTACCCGGGGCTAGCGGGTGAGCAGTTCTTC; CDR3: CASSYPGLAGEQFF
D: -; size: -; V: TRBV9; J: TRBJ1-2; DNA: TGTGCCAGCAGCGCACCCGCAGGTTCCCCCTATGGCTACACCTTC; CDR3: CASSAPAGSPYGYTF
D: -; size: -; V: TRBV19; J: TRBJ1-4; DNA: TGTGCCTCCGCGGCGAGGGCGGCTAATGAAAAACTGTTTTTT; CDR3: CASAARAANEKLFF
D: TRBD1; size: -; V: TRBV12-5; J: TRBJ1-1; DNA: TGTGCTAGTGGTTTGGGTTTCAGGGGGCAGAACACTGAAGCTTTCTTT; CDR3: CASGLGFRGQNTEAFF
D: -; size: -; V: TRBV19; J: TRBJ1-3; DNA: TGTGCCAGTATCGGCAGGGGTTTGAGCTCTGGAAACACCATATATTTT; CDR3: CASIGRGLSSGNTIYF
D: -; size: -; V: TRBV6-5; J: TRBJ1-3; DNA: TGTGCCAGCAGAACCCCAGCTGGAAACACCATATATTTT; CDR3: CASRTPAGNTIYF
D: TRBD2; size: -; V: TRBV28; J: TRBJ2-7; DNA: TGTGCCAGCAGTAAACGAACTAGCGGCTACTACGAGCAGTACTTC; CDR3: CASSKRTSGYYEQYF
D: -; size: -; V: TRBV14; J: TRBJ1-1; DNA: TGCGCCAGCAGCCAAGAGAAAAAGGGGGACCCGTTT; CDR3: CASSQEKKGDPF
D: TRBD1; size: once; V: TRBV2; J: TRBJ1-3; DNA: TGTGCCAGCAGTGAAGCAAGGGACAGCTCTGGAAACACCATATATTTT; CDR3: CASSEARDSSGNTIYF
D: -; size: -; V: TRBV19; J: TRBJ1-4; DNA: TGTGCCAGTAGAGGAGTTAATAATGAAAAACTGTTTTTT; CDR3: CASRGVNNEKLFF
D: -; size: -; V: TRBV5-1; J: TRBJ1-6; DNA: TGCGCCAGCAGCTTGGCCGAGGGTTCACCCCTCCACTTT; CDR3: CASSLAEGSPLHF
D: TRBD2; size: -; V: TRBV2; J: TRBJ2-6; DNA: TGTGCCAGCAGTGGGGAGGGGAGATTACTAAGCGGGGCCAACGTCCTGACTTTC; CDR3: CASSGEGRLLSGANVLTF
D: -; size: -; V: TRBV19; J: TRBJ2-7; DNA: TGTGCCAGTAGTATGGGCCGCTCCTACGAGCAGTACTTC; CDR3: CASSMGRSYEQYF
D: TRBD1; size: -; V: TRBV12-3/TRBV12-4; J: TRBJ1-1; DNA: TGTGCCAGCAGTTTTGACAGGGCGACTGAAGCTTTCTTT; CDR3: CASSFDRATEAFF
D: TRBD1; size: -; V: TRBV19; J: TRBJ1-2; DNA: TGTGCCAGTAGTGCTTCCGGGACAGTTGGTTTCTCGGGCTATGGCTACACCTTC; CDR3: CASSASGTVGFSGYGYTF
D: TRBD2; size: once; V: TRBV28; J: TRBJ2-7; DNA: TGTGCCAGCAGGCCGGGAGGATCCTACGAGCAGTACTTC; CDR3: CASRPGGSYEQYF
D: -; size: -; V: TRBV5-1; J: TRBJ1-1; DNA: TGCGCCAGCAGCTTGGATGACAGTGTCCAGAAAGCTTTCTTT; CDR3: CASSLDDSVQKAFF
D: TRBD1; size: -; V: TRBV5-1; J: TRBJ2-3; DNA: TGCGCCAGCAGCAGGACAGGGGGCGCGGCAGATACGCAGTATTTT; CDR3: CASSRTGGAADTQYF
D: TRBD1; size: -; V: TRBV2; J: TRBJ1-6; DNA: TGTGCCAGCAGCAAGAGGGGACAGTCTAATTCACCCCTCCACTTT; CDR3: CASSKRGQSNSPLHF
D: TRBD2; size: -; V: TRBV28; J: TRBJ2-4; DNA: TGTGCCAGCAGTTCCGCCGGGACTAGCCTAATAGCCAAAAACATTCAGTACTTC; CDR3: CASSSAGTSLIAKNIQYF
D: -; size: -; V: TRBV15; J: TRBJ2-7; DNA: TGTGCCACCAGCAGAGACCCCGCCGGCGAGCAGTACTTC; CDR3: CATSRDPAGEQYF
D: TRBD1; size: -; V: TRBV28; J: TRBJ1-6; DNA: TGTGCCAGCAGTTTTGTGGGACAGTCTAGCCCACCCCTCCACTTT; CDR3: CASSFVGQSSPPLHF
D: -; size: -; V: TRBV18; J: TRBJ2-5; DNA: TGTGCCAGCTCACCACTACATGGAGAGACCCAGTACTTC; CDR3: CASSPLHGETQYF
D: TRBD1; size: -; V: TRBV3-1/TRBV3-2; J: TRBJ1-3; DNA: TGTGCCAGCAGCCAAGCCAGGACAGGTTCTGGAAACACCATATATTTT; CDR3: CASSQARTGSGNTIYF
D: TRBD2; size: -; V: TRBV18; J: TRBJ2-1; DNA: TGTGCCAGCTCACCGAGACTAGCGGGGGGTCCCAATGAGCAGTTCTTC; CDR3: CASSPRLAGGPNEQFF